This TCR beta chain appears in the sequencing data of a study of breast tumors, draining lymph nodes, adjacent tissues. TCRdb redid the calling of the multiplex PCR reads with MiXCR, one entry per CDR3 protein. Of 25,000 or so distinct CDR3 sequences listed, 60% to 75% are singletons. Germline CDR1 reads SGHVS; CDR2 reads FQNEAQ. Between the trimmed V and J ends, which lost 3 bases and 0 bases, there was a span of 21 bases. CDR3 length: 19 amino acids. Sequencing was performed on tumor-adjacent breast tissue. V is TRBV7-8 and J is TRBJ2-1, with TRBD2 as a possible D gene (6 bases). This receptor was identified in a female donor with breast cancer. Some clones in this sample may be carry-over from other donors' samples. The CDR3 here is CASSLFFSGLFRSYNEQFF. The CDR3 DNA reads TGTGCCAGCAGCTTGTTTTTTAGCGGCCTTTTCCGCTCCTACAATGAGCAGTTCTTC.